In this sample, the clone carrying this T cell receptor beta chain turned up a few times. The antigen is undetermined. MiXCR, run by TCRdb on the 5' RACE reads, gives a single entry per CDR3 protein. The table lists fewer than 300,000 distinct CDR3 sequences, around 17% of them singletons, with 23% in the top ten. These data originate in a study of T-cell memory formation after mild COVID-19. Overall study findings and caveats: Memory from before infection featured some responding clones, which suggests cross-reactive memory joined. CD4+ bias marked clones expanding day 15 to 37, unlike balanced contracting clones. Clones which contracted sat mainly in CM and EM if CD4+, and in EMRA if CD8+.

This CDR3 is built from 15 residues. Germline V gene lookup returns CDR1 SGHRS and CDR2 YFSETQ. Trimming cost V 5 bases and J 5 bases, with 16 bases left between them. V is TRBV5-1 and J is TRBJ1-4, with D perhaps matching TRBD1 (5 bases). The source is a man in his late teens or twenties who had mild COVID-19 (a few samples of this study predate the infection). Cell type and time point are not known. Sequenced input: PBMCs or a T cell subset sorted from them (not recorded which). The CDR3 spells CASRRTGTENEKLFF. The CDR3 nucleotides are TGCGCCAGCAGGCGGACCGGGACGGAGAATGAAAAACTGTTTTTT.